Sequencing of this TCR beta chain was carried out in a study of T cells in Graves' hyperthyroidism and ophthalmopathy. Study findings and constraints: For ophthalmopathy, model prediction preceded onset by a median roughly 6.5 months.

A roughly 10 ml volume of fresh peripheral blood provided the PBMCs. Trimming left V 5 bases short and J 1 base short, with 9 bases between. Germline V CDR1 and CDR2: SNHLY, FYNNEI. This CDR3 is 14 amino acids long. Amplification of TCR beta CDR3 regions was performed using RNA transcripts as template. TCR CDR3 regions were first amplified by RT-PCR with HTBI primers. TCRdb called the multiplex PCR reads again in MiXCR, with one record for every CDR3 protein. The table has 500,000 to 650,000 distinct CDR3 sequences, 17% seen once; the top ten hold 17%. In this sample, this clonotype turned up many times. Its antigen is unknown.

The sample taken for sequencing was blood. This chain connects TRBV2 to TRBJ2-4; D is uncertain. This TCR was sampled from a woman under 30 with Graves' ophthalmopathy. The CDR3 nucleotides are TGTGCCAGCAGTAGTGGTGCCGCCAAAAACATTCAGTACTTC. It codes for CASSSGAAKNIQYF.